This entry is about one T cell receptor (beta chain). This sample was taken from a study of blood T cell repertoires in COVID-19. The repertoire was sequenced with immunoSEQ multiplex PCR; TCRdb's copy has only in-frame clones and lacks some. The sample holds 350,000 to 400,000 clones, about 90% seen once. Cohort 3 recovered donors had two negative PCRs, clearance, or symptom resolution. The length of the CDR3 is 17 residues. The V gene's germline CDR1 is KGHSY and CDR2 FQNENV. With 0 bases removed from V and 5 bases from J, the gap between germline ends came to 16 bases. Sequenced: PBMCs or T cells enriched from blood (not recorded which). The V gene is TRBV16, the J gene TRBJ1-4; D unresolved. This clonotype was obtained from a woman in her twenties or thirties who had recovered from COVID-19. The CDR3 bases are TGTGCCAGCAGCCAATCACTCTCCGGCGGCGGGAATGAAAAACTGTTTTTT. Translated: CASSQSLSGGGNEKLFF.